This TCR beta chain was profiled in a study of response to subunit inactivated influenza vaccine. With regard to this clonotype: What it recognizes is unknown.

General observations from the study: The authors proposed limited new T cell recruitment per seasonal influenza vaccination.

TCRdb re-called the RT-PCR reads with MiXCR, one entry per CDR3 protein. The sample shows under 550,000 distinct CDR3 sequences, roughly 8.2% of them seen only once. The CDR3 contains 15 residues. V was cut by 2 bases and J by 0 bases, with 9 bases left in between. Germline V gene data show CDR1 as SGHTA and CDR2 as FQGNSA. This TCR was sampled from a man between 45 and 75 years old who received an inactivated influenza vaccine. The material was PBMCs from blood, obtained less than 30 months after vaccination. The chain recombines TRBV7-2 with TRBJ2-3; unclear D gene. This chain's CDR3 is CASSLTPASTDTQYF. DNA for the CDR3: TGTGCCAGCAGCTTAACGCCGGCGAGCACAGATACGCAGTATTTT.